This T cell receptor beta chain came from a study of control samples from healthy donors and cancer patients (dated by TCRdb to about 2020). The method was the immunoSEQ multiplex PCR assay. TCRdb took this table from immuneACCESS and kept in-frame rearrangements with V and J called. Such tables lack part of the clones; where checked against another copy, unresolved V genes explain under half of the gap, and the rest is unexplained. Across this sample there are some 140,000 clones, with 92% seen only once. Approximately 10% of the sample lies in the top ten. CDR1 and CDR2 are drawn from the germline V gene (reference sequence): GTSNPN, SVGIG. V and J are truncated by 4 bases and 7 bases respectively, leaving an intervening sequence of 10 bases. The CDR3 spans 11 residues, from the cysteine through the phenylalanine. The read is trimmed to its CDR3 DNA, 33 bases read in frame from base 1. Comments on this clone: Its antigen remains unidentified. Per-base quality was not reported, and no clone a single base away is much larger than it.

This TCR came from a man aged 25-40 years in good health. The chain was built from TRBV30 and TRBJ1-1, with the D segment identity uncertain. What was sequenced was blood. CDR3 region: CAWTRSFEAFF. DNA sequence: TGTGCCTGGACGAGATCTTTTGAAGCTTTCTTT.